One sample yielded the 28 T cell receptor beta chains listed below, sequenced in a study of glioma-infiltrating T cells. The iRepertoire nested amplicon-rescue multiplex PCR amplified TCR alpha and beta CDR3s from RNA. TCRdb re-derived calls from the multiplex PCR reads in MiXCR, one entry per CDR3 protein. This sample has a few hundred thousand distinct CDR3 sequences, with roughly two fifths found just once. The specimen was glioma tissue, nonneoplastic brain tissue, or PBMCs (not recorded which). These receptors came from a human donor with low-grade glioma or glioblastoma, undergoing nonglioma brain surgery, or in good health (not recorded which).

This clonotype was seen a handful of times. The rearrangement joins TRBV28 to TRBJ2-7; D remains ambiguous. V shed 6 bases and J shed 5 bases, with 14 bases lying between them. CDR1 is MDHEN, CDR2 SYDVKM, per germline. The CDR3 has 13 residues. CDR3 nucleotides: TGTGCCAGCAGCCCGGCCCCGCCGGACGAGCAGTACTTC. Its translation: CASSPAPPDEQYF.

The V and J genes are TRBV10-2 and TRBJ1-1; a possible D gene is TRBD1 (5 bases). The CDR3 covers 18 residues. V lost 2 bases to trimming and J lost 1 base, with 20 bases between them. CDR1 is WSHSY and CDR2 is SAAADI in the germline V gene. The CDR3 reads CASSELLGGVGRNTEAFF. The CDR3 DNA is TGCGCCAGCAGTGAGCTCCTTGGGGGGGTAGGAAGGAACACTGAAGCTTTCTTT.

The chain carries TRBV7-2 and TRBJ2-7; perhaps TRBD1 as D (5 bases). V was cut by 2 bases and J by 2 bases, with 7 bases left in between. The CDR3 is made up of 13 amino acids. CDR1 and CDR2 (germline): SGHTA, FQGNSA. The CDR3 here is CASSLKGTYEQYF. CDR3 in DNA: TGTGCCAGCAGCTTAAAGGGGACCTACGAGCAGTACTTC.

The J gene is TRBJ2-7, the V gene TRBV18, with 8 positions matching TRBD2. The V segment lost 0 bases and the J segment 5 bases; nucleotides outside the gene matches: 9. The germline gives CDR1 KGHSH, CDR2 LQKENI. This CDR3 comprises 16 residues. The CDR3, as DNA: TGTGCCAGCTCACCACCGTCTCCCGGGGGGGGGGACGAGCAGTACTTC. It codes for CASSPPSPGGGDEQYF.

This clonotype came up many times. The chain uses TRBV27 and TRBJ1-2; the match to TRBD1 covers 7 bases. Per germline, CDR1 MNHEY and CDR2 SMNVEV (reference sequence). Trimming removed 0 bases from V and 6 bases from J; junction bases left unmatched: 10. The CDR3 length is 16 residues. This chain's CDR3 is CASSLSITGDWDGYTF. The CDR3 DNA reads TGTGCCAGCAGTTTATCGATTACAGGGGATTGGGATGGCTACACCTTC.

The rearrangement links TRBV28 to TRBJ2-7; possibly TRBD1 for D (5 bases). Trimming stripped 3 bases from V and 7 bases from J, with 16 bases between. Germline CDR1 MDHEN, CDR2 SYDVKM. The CDR3 covers 14 residues. Here the CDR3 reads CASSFGQTVGEQYF. The CDR3 nucleotides are TGTGCCAGCAGTTTCGGGCAGACAGTAGGGGAGCAGTACTTC.

V gene TRBV2 combines with J gene TRBJ2-5, with 8 bases lining up with TRBD1. V shed 11 bases, J shed 5 bases, and the junction held 4 bases outside the gene matches. Per germline, CDR1 SNHLY and CDR2 FYNNEI. This CDR3 is 11 amino acids long. In nucleotides, the CDR3 is TGTGCCGCCCGACAGGGGGAGACCCAGTACTTC. The encoded protein is CAARQGETQYF.

This clonotype has a handful of counts. V and J are TRBV28 and TRBJ1-1; no clear D gene. Germline-derived CDR1 and CDR2 are MDHEN and SYDVKM. This CDR3 region has 14 residues. V lost 2 bases and J lost 0, with 7 bases in between. CDR3 loop: CASSLLGMNTEAFF. The CDR3, as DNA: TGTGCCAGCAGTTTACTGGGGATGAACACTGAAGCTTTCTTT.

This clonotype occurred once. This chain uses TRBV10-3 with TRBJ2-3; D might be TRBD1 or TRBD2, each matching 6 bases. CDR3 length: 18 amino acids. Germline lookup yields CDR1 ENHRY and CDR2 SYGVKD. V was shortened by 2 bases and J by 0 bases, with 18 bases between the two germline ends. CDR3 sequence (DNA): TGTGCCATCAGTGAGCTAGGACCGGGGGCAGGGAGCACAGATACGCAGTATTTT. Amino acid sequence: CAISELGPGAGSTDTQYF.

The genes are TRBV6-6 and TRBJ1-2, with D tentatively TRBD1 (5 bases). The CDR3 covers 15 residues. Germline-derived CDR1 and CDR2 are MNHNY and SVGAGI (reference sequence). V was trimmed by 0 bases and J by 3 bases, leaving 11 bases between them. The CDR3 sequence: CASSYSRGGDYGYTF. The CDR3 DNA reads TGTGCCAGCAGTTACTCGAGGGGAGGGGACTATGGCTACACCTTC.

The V call is TRBV7-3, the J call TRBJ2-5; the D gene is possibly TRBD2 (6 bases). This CDR3 is 16 amino acids long. Germline V gene data show CDR1 as SGHTA and CDR2 as FQGTGA. V lost 5 bases and J lost 5, with 21 bases in between. The CDR3 spells CASSPVSSGSRETQYF. CDR3 DNA sequence: TGTGCCAGCAGCCCCGTGTCCAGCGGGTCGCGGGAGACCCAGTACTTC.

The rearrangement joins TRBV20-1 to TRBJ1-3; weak D call: TRBD1 (5 bases). The germline V gene encodes CDR1 DFQATT and CDR2 SNEGSKA (reference sequence). With 5 bases removed from V and 3 bases from J, the gap between germline ends came to 20 bases. The CDR3 consists of 16 residues. This CDR3 reads CSAGGGGAGFGNTIYF. The DNA for the CDR3 is TGCAGTGCTGGTGGAGGTGGGGCCGGCTTTGGAAACACCATATATTTT.

Note on this clonotype: Being one base from a much bigger clone, this may be a read error. The chain uses TRBV6-2 or TRBV6-3 and TRBJ2-2; 7 bases map to TRBD2. The CDR3 covers 18 residues. Germline V CDR1 and CDR2: MNHEY, SVGEGT. V lost 4 bases, J lost 5 bases, and 16 bases stayed unmatched. The DNA of the CDR3 is TGTGCCAGCAGTTTATTAGTTCAGTGGCGGGAGAGGACCGGGGAGCTGTTTTTT. Translation gives CASSLLVQWRERTGELFF.

There are a few counts of this clonotype. The chain combines TRBV28 with TRBJ2-2; D remains ambiguous. V dropped 2 bases and J dropped 12 bases, with 13 bases sitting between them. Germline loops: CDR1 MDHEN, CDR2 SYDVKM. This CDR3 is built from 13 residues. The CDR3, as DNA: TGTGCCAGCAGTTTAATGGCGGCCACAAAGCTGTTTTTT. Protein product: CASSLMAATKLFF.

Here the CDR3 DNA reads TGTGCCAGCAGCCGGGGACTAGCGGGACCGCTTGCAGATACGCAGTATTTT. It yields the protein CASSRGLAGPLADTQYF. The chain has TRBV5-4 and TRBJ2-3, with 13 bases identical to TRBD2. Germline lookup yields CDR1 SGHNT and CDR2 YYREEE (reference sequence). With V trimmed by 4 bases and J by 4 bases, 9 bases remained unmatched. This CDR3 is built from 17 residues. The variable domain in full, completed from reference TRBV5-4 and TRBJ2-3, reads ETGVTQSPTHLIKTRGQQVTLRCSSQSGHNTVSWYQQALGQGPQFIFQYYREEENGRGNFPPRFSGLQFPNYSSELNVNALELDDSALYLCASSRGLAGPLADTQYFGPGTRLTVL.

This rearrangement joins TRBV7-3 to TRBJ1-2; possibly TRBD1 for D (6 bases). V was pared by 5 bases and J by 8 bases, with 12 bases between. The germline gives CDR1 SGHTA, CDR2 FQGTGA. The CDR3 length is 12 residues. The CDR3 sequence is CASSRPGDGYTF. CDR3 nucleotide sequence: TGTGCCAGCAGCCGCCCAGGGGACGGCTACACCTTC. The variable domain in full, with the rest retrieved from reference TRBV7-3 and TRBJ1-2, is GAGVSQTPSNKVTEKGKYVELRCDPISGHTALYWYRQSLGQGPEFLIYFQGTGAADDSGLPNDRFFAVRPEGSVSTLKIQRTERGDSAVYLCASSRPGDGYTFGSGTRLTVV.

The table lists this clonotype with a few counts. The V gene is TRBV28, the J gene TRBJ2-7; TRBD1 aligns across 7 bases. CDR1 is MDHEN, CDR2 SYDVKM, per germline. The CDR3 loop spans 14 amino acids. V shed 5 bases and J 6 bases; nucleotides not matched to a gene: 10. The CDR3 nucleotides are TGTGCCAGCAGTGTCCGGGACAGCATTAGCGAGCAGTACTTC. This sequence encodes CASSVRDSISEQYF.

Remarks on this clonotype: A much more abundant neighbour one base away suggests this may be a read error. V gene TRBV28 combines with J gene TRBJ1-2; the D gene is possibly TRBD1 (5 bases). Trimming shortened V by 7 bases and J by 7 bases, and 19 bases separated the two germline ends. The CDR3 is 14 residues long. Germline V lookup: CDR1 MDHEN, CDR2 SYDVKM. In DNA form, the CDR3 reads TGTGCCAGCATTACCCCCGTGGGGGAGCGTGGCTACACCTTC. This encodes CASITPVGERGYTF.

This clonotype was seen repeatedly, ten times or more. The chain carries TRBV27 and TRBJ1-6, with no clear D. The germline CDR1 and CDR2 sequences are MNHEY and SMNVEV (reference sequence). The CDR3 totals 13 residues. The V end was cut by 3 bases, the J end by 12 bases, with 12 bases between. The CDR3: CASSFTSLLPLHF. The CDR3 DNA reads TGTGCCAGCAGTTTTACCTCTTTGTTACCCCTCCACTTT.

The J gene is TRBJ2-1, the V gene TRBV5-8; 9 nucleotides agree with TRBD1. Germline lookup yields CDR1 SGHTS and CDR2 YDEGEE. This CDR3 has 15 residues. Trimming removed 4 bases from V and 7 bases from J; junction bases left unmatched: 9. The CDR3 spells CASSATGGRGNEQFF. The CDR3 nucleotides read TGTGCCAGCAGCGCAACAGGGGGCAGGGGTAATGAGCAGTTCTTC.

This clonotype was observed many times. V is TRBV6-2 or TRBV6-3 and J is TRBJ1-5; D unresolved. CDR3 length: 15 residues. Germline-derived CDR1 and CDR2 are MNHEY and SVGEGT. V lost 7 bases to trimming and J lost 7 bases, with 20 bases between them. The CDR3 here is CASNRSTGARQPQHF. The CDR3 nucleotides read TGTGCCAGCAATAGATCGACGGGTGCCAGGCAGCCCCAGCATTTT.

In this sample, this clonotype turned up once. With a much larger clone just one base away, this may be a read error. The V and J genes are TRBV20-1 and TRBJ2-7; D not certain. Germline V gene sequence: CDR1 DFQATT, CDR2 SNEGSKA (reference sequence). There are 11 residues in the CDR3. CDR3 protein: CIARPDYEQYF. As DNA, the CDR3 is TGCATTGCTAGACCGGACTACGAGCAGTACTTC.

This clonotype occurred many times. The genes are TRBV20-1 and TRBJ2-1; D gene unclear. The V end lost 1 base, the J end lost 2 bases, and 12 bases lay between the germline ends. Germline CDR1 DFQATT, CDR2 SNEGSKA (reference sequence). The length of the CDR3 is 15 residues. The CDR3 DNA follows: TGCAGTGCTAGAGGTATCGGAGTCGCCTACAATGAGCAGTTCTTC. This encodes CSARGIGVAYNEQFF.

This clonotype came up a few times. The chain carries TRBV4-1 and TRBJ1-4; D remains ambiguous. CDR1 is MGHRA, CDR2 YSYEKL, per germline. V lost 3 bases to trimming and J lost 4 bases, with 9 bases between them. The CDR3 spans 14 residues. The CDR3 coding sequence is TGCGCCAGCAGCCATGGACTGTTTAATGAAAAACTGTTTTTT. Residues: CASSHGLFNEKLFF.

This chain uses TRBV10-3 with TRBJ2-5, with D perhaps matching TRBD2 (5 bases). The CDR3 runs 15 residues. CDR1 ENHRY and CDR2 SYGVKD come from the germline V gene. The ends were cut back, 3 bases at V and 1 base at J, with 12 bases in the middle. The CDR3 DNA reads TGTGCCATCAGTGACAAGAGGGATCGCCAAGAGACCCAGTACTTC. This codes for CAISDKRDRQETQYF.

V usage is TRBV20-1 and J usage is TRBJ2-7; D possibly corresponds to TRBD1 (6 bases). Germline lookup yields CDR1 DFQATT and CDR2 SNEGSKA (reference sequence). CDR3 size: 15 residues. Trimming shortened V by 5 bases and J by 4 bases, and 21 bases separated the two germline ends. This CDR3 is CSAGAISGARYEQYF. The CDR3 region has the DNA TGCAGTGCTGGAGCTATATCAGGGGCGCGGTACGAGCAGTACTTC.

The count of this clonotype is one. The rearrangement links TRBV4-1 to TRBJ2-7, with 9 bases aligning to TRBD2. This CDR3 has 16 amino acids. Per the germline V gene, CDR1 is MGHRA and CDR2 is YSYEKL. Trimming at V came to 4 bases and at J to 3 bases, leaving 10 bases not matched to a gene. The CDR3 nucleotides are TGCGCCAGCAGCCCTCCGCGTCCTAGCGGGATCTACGAGCAGTACTTC. Protein sequence: CASSPPRPSGIYEQYF.

V gene TRBV6-2 or TRBV6-3 combines with J gene TRBJ2-7; 16 bases match TRBD2. The V and J ends lost 6 bases and 6 bases, in that order; junction bases with no gene match: 17. The CDR3 runs to 19 residues. Germline CDR1 is MNHEY and CDR2 is SVGEGT. The CDR3 DNA reads TGTGCCAGCAGCCACTCCGGGGGGACTAGCGGGAGGGCCCAAGGCGAGCAGTACTTC. Translation gives CASSHSGGTSGRAQGEQYF.